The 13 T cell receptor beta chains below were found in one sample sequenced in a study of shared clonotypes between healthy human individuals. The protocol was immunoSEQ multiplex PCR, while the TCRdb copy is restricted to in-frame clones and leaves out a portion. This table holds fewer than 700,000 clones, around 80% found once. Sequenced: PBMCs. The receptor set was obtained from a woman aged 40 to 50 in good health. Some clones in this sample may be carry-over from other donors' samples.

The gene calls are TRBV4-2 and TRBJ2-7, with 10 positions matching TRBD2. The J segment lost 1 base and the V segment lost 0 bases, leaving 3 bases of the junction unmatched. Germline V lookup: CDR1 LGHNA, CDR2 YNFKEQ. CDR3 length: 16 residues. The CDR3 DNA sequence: TGTGCCAGCAGCCAAGATGGACTAGCGGAGTCCTACGAGCAGTACTTC. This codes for CASSQDGLAESYEQYF.

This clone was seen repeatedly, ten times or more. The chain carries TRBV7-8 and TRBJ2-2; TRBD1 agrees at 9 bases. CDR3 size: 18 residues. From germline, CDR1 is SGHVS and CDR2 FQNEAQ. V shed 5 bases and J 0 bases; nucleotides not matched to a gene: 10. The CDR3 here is CASSPRIGTGSNTGELFF. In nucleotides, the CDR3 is TGTGCCAGCAGCCCCCGAATCGGGACAGGGTCGAACACCGGGGAGCTGTTTTTT.

For the CDR3, the DNA is TGTGCCAGCAGTTTCCACCCGGGTGCCCGAAATTCACCCCTCCACTTT. The encoded protein is CASSFHPGARNSPLHF. This chain connects TRBV28 to TRBJ1-6; D ambiguous. V was trimmed by 3 bases and J by 7 bases, leaving 16 bases between them. This CDR3 has 16 residues. In germline, CDR1 is MDHEN, CDR2 SYDVKM.

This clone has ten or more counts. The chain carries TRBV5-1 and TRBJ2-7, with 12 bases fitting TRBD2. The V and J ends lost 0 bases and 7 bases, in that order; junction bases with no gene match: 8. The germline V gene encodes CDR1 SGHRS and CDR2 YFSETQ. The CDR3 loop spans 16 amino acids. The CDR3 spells CASSLGLLAGGDEQYF. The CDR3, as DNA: TGCGCCAGCAGCTTGGGATTACTAGCGGGAGGTGATGAGCAGTACTTC.

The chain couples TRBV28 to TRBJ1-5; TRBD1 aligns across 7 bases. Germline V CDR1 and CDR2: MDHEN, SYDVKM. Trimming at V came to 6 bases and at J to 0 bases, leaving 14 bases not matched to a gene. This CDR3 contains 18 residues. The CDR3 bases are TGTGCCAGCAGCTGCCGGGACAGTTCTCTTAATAGCAATCAGCCCCAGCATTTT. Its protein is CASSCRDSSLNSNQPQHF.

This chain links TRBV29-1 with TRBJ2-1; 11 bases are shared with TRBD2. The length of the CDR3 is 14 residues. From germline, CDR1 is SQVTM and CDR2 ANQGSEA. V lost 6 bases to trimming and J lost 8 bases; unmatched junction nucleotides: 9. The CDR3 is CSVGTSGGGDEQFF. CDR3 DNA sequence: TGCAGCGTGGGGACTAGCGGAGGGGGGGATGAGCAGTTCTTC.

The CDR3 nucleotides read TGTGCCAGCACGGCCAGCACAGATACGCAGTATTTT. Protein product: CASTASTDTQYF. The J gene is TRBJ2-3, the V gene TRBV27; D gene ambiguous. Trimming left V 7 bases short and J 0 bases short, with 5 bases between. The length of the CDR3 is 12 residues. CDR1 MNHEY and CDR2 SMNVEV come from the germline V gene (reference sequence).

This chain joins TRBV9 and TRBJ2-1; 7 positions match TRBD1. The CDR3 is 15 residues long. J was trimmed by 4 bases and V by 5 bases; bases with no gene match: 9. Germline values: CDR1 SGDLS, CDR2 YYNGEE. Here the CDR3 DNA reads TGTGCCAGCAGTGCTACGGGACAGCATTACAATGAGCAGTTCTTC. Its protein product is CASSATGQHYNEQFF.

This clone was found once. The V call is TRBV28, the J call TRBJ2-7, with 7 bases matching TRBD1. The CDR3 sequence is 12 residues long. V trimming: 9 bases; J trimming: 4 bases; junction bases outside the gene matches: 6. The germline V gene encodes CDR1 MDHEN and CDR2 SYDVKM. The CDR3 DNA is TGTGCCAGTAGGGGGCGGATTTACGAGCAGTACTTC. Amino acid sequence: CASRGRIYEQYF.

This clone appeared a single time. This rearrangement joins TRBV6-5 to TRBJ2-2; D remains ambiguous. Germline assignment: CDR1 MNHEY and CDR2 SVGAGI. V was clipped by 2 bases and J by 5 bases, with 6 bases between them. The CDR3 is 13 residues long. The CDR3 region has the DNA TGTGCCAGCAGTTACGCGATTACCGGGGAGCTGTTTTTT. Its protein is CASSYAITGELFF.

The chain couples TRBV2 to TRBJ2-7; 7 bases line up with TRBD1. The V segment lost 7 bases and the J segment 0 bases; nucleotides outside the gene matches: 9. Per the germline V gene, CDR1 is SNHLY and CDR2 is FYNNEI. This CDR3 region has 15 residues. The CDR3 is CASTLWAGGSYEQYF. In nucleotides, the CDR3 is TGTGCCAGCACCTTATGGGCAGGGGGCTCCTACGAGCAGTACTTC.

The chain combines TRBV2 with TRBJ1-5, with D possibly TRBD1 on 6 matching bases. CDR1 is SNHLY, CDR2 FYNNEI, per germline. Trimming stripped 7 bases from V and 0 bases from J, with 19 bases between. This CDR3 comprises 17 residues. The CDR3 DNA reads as TGTGCCAGCACCAACCATAAAACAGGGTATAGCAATCAGCCCCAGCATTTT. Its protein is CASTNHKTGYSNQPQHF.

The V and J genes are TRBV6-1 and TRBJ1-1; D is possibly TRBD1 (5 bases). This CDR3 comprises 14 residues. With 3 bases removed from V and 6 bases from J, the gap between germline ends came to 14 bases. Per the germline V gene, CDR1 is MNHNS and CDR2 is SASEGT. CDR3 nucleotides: TGTGCCAGCAGTGAGGCAACAGGTTCCCCTGAAGCTTTCTTT. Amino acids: CASSEATGSPEAFF.